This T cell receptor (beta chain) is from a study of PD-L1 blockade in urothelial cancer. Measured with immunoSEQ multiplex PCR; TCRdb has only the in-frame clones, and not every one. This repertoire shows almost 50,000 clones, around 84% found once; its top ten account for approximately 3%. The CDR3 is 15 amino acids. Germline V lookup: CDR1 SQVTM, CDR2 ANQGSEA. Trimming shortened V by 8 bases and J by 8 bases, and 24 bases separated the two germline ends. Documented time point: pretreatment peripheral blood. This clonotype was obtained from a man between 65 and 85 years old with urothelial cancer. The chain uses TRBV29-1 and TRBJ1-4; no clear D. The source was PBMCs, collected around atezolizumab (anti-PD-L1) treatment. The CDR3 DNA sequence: TGCAGCTTGACCCCCGGGAGAGGCGTCGGAGAAAAACTGTTTTTT. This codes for CSLTPGRGVGEKLFF.